These 19 T cell receptor beta chains came from one sample sequenced in a study of T cell changes during pregnancy in multiple sclerosis. The method was immunoSEQ multiplex PCR; TCRdb's version includes in-frame clones alone and lacks a portion of them. The table lists more than 80,000 clones, roughly 89% of them singletons. This material consisted of peripheral blood, taken before pregnancy. The receptors were sampled from a female donor with multiple sclerosis, enrolled in a pregnancy study.

The rearrangement uses TRBV10-3 and TRBJ2-5, with 7 bases matching TRBD1. The trim removed 6 bases at V and 2 bases at J, leaving 0 bases unmatched. CDR1 is ENHRY and CDR2 is SYGVKD in the germline V gene. This CDR3 has 12 residues. The DNA of the CDR3 is TGTGCCATCAGGGGACAGCAAGAGACCCAGTACTTC. Protein sequence: CAIRGQQETQYF.

The chain uses TRBV5-1 and TRBJ2-1, with D possibly being TRBD2 (6 bases). This CDR3 spans 19 amino acids. The V gene lost 1 base and the J gene lost 4 bases, with 24 bases spanning the gap. In germline, CDR1 is SGHRS, CDR2 YFSETQ. In DNA form, the CDR3 reads TGCGCCAGCAGCTTGACGGGAGAGTACGCGGGAACTTCTTACAATGAGCAGTTCTTC. Protein product: CASSLTGEYAGTSYNEQFF.

The chain recombines TRBV6-4 with TRBJ2-7; 9 bases fit TRBD2. Germline V CDR1 and CDR2: MRHNA, SNTAGT. This CDR3 region has 13 residues. Trimming cost V 6 bases and J 3 bases; bases outside gene matches: 3. In nucleotides, the CDR3 is TGTGCCAGCAGGACTAGCGGAAACTACGAGCAGTACTTC. Residues: CASRTSGNYEQYF.

CDR3 nucleotide sequence: TGTGCCAGTAGTATAATGACGGAGGGCATAGAGAATTCACCCCTCCACTTT. This translates into CASSIMTEGIENSPLHF. This chain links TRBV19 with TRBJ1-6; the D is unclear. The V and J ends lost 2 bases and 7 bases respectively, with 18 bases between them. There are 17 residues in the CDR3. Germline lookup yields CDR1 LNHDA and CDR2 SQIVND (reference sequence).

In nucleotides, the CDR3 is TGCGCCAGCAAACAATCTAGCGGGAGGGCCAATGAGCAGTTCTTC. Its protein is CASKQSSGRANEQFF. The rearrangement uses TRBV5-1 and TRBJ2-1; 12 bases map to TRBD2. The V gene's germline CDR1 is SGHRS and CDR2 YFSETQ. J lost 6 bases, V lost 6 bases, and 7 bases had no gene match. The CDR3 is 15 amino acids.

The chain has TRBV19 and TRBJ2-1; 11 nucleotides line up with TRBD1. The CDR3 loop spans 17 amino acids. Losses at the gene ends were 2 bases for V and 9 bases for J; bases not matched to a gene: 12. Germline CDR1 LNHDA, CDR2 SQIVND (reference sequence). This chain's CDR3 is CASSIFGAGQGGSEQFF. The CDR3 bases are TGTGCCAGTAGTATATTCGGTGCGGGACAGGGGGGTAGTGAGCAGTTCTTC. Variable domain in full (rest from reference TRBV19 and TRBJ2-1): DGGITQSPKYLFRKEGQNVTLSCEQNLNHDAMYWYRQDPGQGLRLIYYSQIVNDFQKGDIAEGYSVSREKKESFPLTVTSAQKNPTAFYLCASSIFGAGQGGSEQFFGPGTRLTVL.

The gene calls are TRBV5-5 and TRBJ1-4; 7 nucleotides match TRBD1. V lost 4 bases to trimming and J lost 7 bases; unmatched junction nucleotides: 4. Germline lookup yields CDR1 SGHKS and CDR2 YYEKEE (reference sequence). CDR3 length: 13 residues. This CDR3 reads CASSPRQGEKLFF. The CDR3 DNA reads as TGTGCCAGCAGCCCCAGACAGGGTGAAAAACTGTTTTTT.

The DNA of the CDR3 is TGTGCCAGCAGTTTGGGGGTTCAGGGGCTAAACATTCAGTACTTC. Translation: CASSLGVQGLNIQYF. The J gene is TRBJ2-4, the V gene TRBV27; a weak D match, TRBD1 (6 bases). The length of the CDR3 is 15 residues. V lost 3 bases and J lost 6, with 15 bases in between. CDR1 is MNHEY and CDR2 is SMNVEV in the germline V gene (reference sequence).

The chain joins TRBV5-8 to TRBJ1-2; D is uncertain. The CDR3 is 14 amino acids. V gave up 8 bases and J gave up 0 bases, with 14 bases separating them. The V gene's germline CDR1 is SGHTS and CDR2 YDEGEE. The CDR3 coding sequence is TGTGCCAGGGCCCTACCGGGGACTAACTATGGCTACACCTTC. Protein product: CARALPGTNYGYTF.

This clone occurred once. This sequence joins TRBV18 and TRBJ2-5; 10 bases are shared with TRBD2. The CDR3 consists of 16 residues. Per germline, CDR1 KGHSH and CDR2 LQKENI. V lost 3 bases to trimming and J lost 1 base; unmatched junction nucleotides: 5. The CDR3 sequence: CASSPIAGGGQETQYF. The CDR3 coding sequence is TGTGCCAGCTCACCTATAGCGGGAGGTGGCCAAGAGACCCAGTACTTC.

The chain is built from TRBV4-3 and TRBJ2-1; 9 bases line up with TRBD2. In germline, CDR1 is LGHNA, CDR2 YSLEER. The CDR3 runs to 18 residues. The J segment lost 5 bases and the V segment lost 0 bases, leaving 11 bases of the junction unmatched. CDR3 coding DNA: TGCGCCAGCAGCCAAGACATCCTCGCGGGGGGGACCAACAATGAGCAGTTCTTC. It codes for CASSQDILAGGTNNEQFF.

This chain joins TRBV5-4 and TRBJ2-7; a possible D gene is TRBD2 (6 bases). This CDR3 is built from 15 residues. Trimming cost V 5 bases and J 4 bases, with 19 bases left between them. CDR1 is SGHNT, CDR2 YYREEE, per germline (reference sequence). The CDR3 nucleotides are TGTGCCAGCAGTGTTGTGTCTAGCGCCCGTTACGAGCAGTACTTC. It codes for CASSVVSSARYEQYF.

The chain is built from TRBV27 and TRBJ2-3; possible D gene TRBD2, 7 bases. This CDR3 has 16 residues. The V gene lost 5 bases and the J gene lost 2 bases, with 17 bases spanning the gap. Germline CDR1 MNHEY, CDR2 SMNVEV (reference sequence). The CDR3 bases are TGTGCCAGCAGTACGGACAGCGGGATATACACAGATACGCAGTATTTT. It translates to CASSTDSGIYTDTQYF.

The chain employs TRBV19 and TRBJ2-7; 7 bases map to TRBD1. J lost 0 bases, V lost 1 base, and 6 bases had no gene match. The CDR3 contains 16 residues. Germline V lookup: CDR1 LNHDA, CDR2 SQIVND (reference sequence). The CDR3 nucleotides are TGTGCCAGTAGTATAGTATTCAGGGGGAACTCCTACGAGCAGTACTTC. It translates to CASSIVFRGNSYEQYF.

The chain links TRBV7-3 to TRBJ1-5, with D tentatively TRBD1 (5 bases). Between the trimmed V and J ends, which lost 7 bases and 5 bases, there was a span of 15 bases. CDR1 is SGHTA and CDR2 is FQGTGA in the germline V gene. This CDR3 has 14 amino acids. The CDR3 nucleotides read TGTGCCAGCAAGCGGGACGGGTGGGATCAGCCCCAGCATTTT. Translating gives CASKRDGWDQPQHF.

This clone has a single count. J is TRBJ1-5 and V is TRBV28, with TRBD1 identical over 9 bases. CDR1 MDHEN and CDR2 SYDVKM come from the germline V gene. This CDR3 is 15 amino acids long. With 8 bases clipped from V and 3 bases from J, the junction kept 8 bases outside the gene matches. CDR3 loop: CASEDRGTYNQPQHF. In DNA form, the CDR3 reads TGTGCCAGCGAAGACAGGGGGACTTACAATCAGCCCCAGCATTTT.

This clone has just one count. The chain combines TRBV30 with TRBJ2-7; D gene ambiguous. The CDR3 is made up of 13 amino acids. V was trimmed by 0 bases and J by 2 bases, leaving 8 bases between them. CDR1 and CDR2 from the germline V gene are GTSNPN and SVGIG (reference sequence). The DNA for the CDR3 is TGTGCCTGGAGTGTATCAGACACCTACGAGCAGTACTTC. Amino acid sequence: CAWSVSDTYEQYF.

The CDR3 spells CASGSTGAAQYF. The DNA of the CDR3 is TGTGCCAGCGGATCTACAGGGGCGGCGCAGTATTTT. The chain links TRBV7-9 to TRBJ2-3; 7 bases map to TRBD1. The CDR3 runs 12 residues. The V gene's germline CDR1 is SEHNR and CDR2 FQNEAQ (reference sequence). Unmatched junction bases numbered 9, after V lost 8 bases and J lost 10 bases.

The chain couples TRBV28 to TRBJ2-5; tentative D call: TRBD2 (5 bases). Trimming took off 6 bases at V and 4 bases at J, with 15 bases between the two ends. The CDR3 is 14 amino acids. In germline, CDR1 is MDHEN, CDR2 SYDVKM. The CDR3 coding sequence is TGTGCCAGCAGCCCGACACGAGGAGGAGAGACCCAGTACTTC. Protein: CASSPTRGGETQYF.